This is a list of T cell receptor beta chains from one sample in a study of shared clonotypes between healthy human individuals. Measured with immunoSEQ multiplex PCR; TCRdb has only the in-frame clones, and not every one. The table shows 2 million to 3 million clones, with more than 85% occurring only once. Input material: naive CD4+ T cells from PBMCs. The receptors originated from a man in his late teens or twenties in good health. Some clones in this sample may be carry-over from other donors' samples. Both conserved end residues are part of each CDR3. The D gene is left open where the match is weak. Clone size is given for some rows only: seen once, a few or many times, or a class if the clone is expanded.

clone_size cdr3_length d_call j_call v_call cdr3_aa cdr3_nt
. 13 . TRBJ1-2 TRBV7-2 CASSPGQNYGYTF TGTGCCAGCAGCCCCGGACAGAACTATGGCTACACCTTC
. 13 . TRBJ1-2 TRBV2 CASRDSLNYGYTF TGTGCCAGCCGAGACAGCTTAAACTATGGCTACACCTTC
. 15 TRBD2 TRBJ2-5 TRBV28 CASSRPSAGAETQYF TGTGCCAGCAGCCGACCTTCTGCGGGAGCGGAGACCCAGTACTTC
. 15 . TRBJ1-2 TRBV6-1 CASRGHQLSDYGYTF TGTGCCAGCAGGGGACACCAACTCTCCGACTATGGCTACACCTTC
. 11 . TRBJ2-7 TRBV4-1 CASRNSYEQYF TGCGCCAGCAGGAACTCCTACGAGCAGTACTTC
. 16 . TRBJ2-1 TRBV9 CASSPRGEGPGDEQFF TGTGCCAGCAGCCCGAGGGGGGAGGGCCCAGGTGATGAGCAGTTCTTC
few 14 . TRBJ2-3 TRBV2 CASSAQEDSDTQYF TGTGCCAGCAGTGCGCAGGAGGATTCCGATACGCAGTATTTT
. 13 TRBD1 TRBJ1-5 TRBV6-6 CASSPTGNQPQHF TGTGCCAGCAGCCCGACAGGGAATCAGCCCCAGCATTTT
. 14 . TRBJ2-5 TRBV28 CASSPHSGLETQYF TGTGCCAGCAGTCCCCATTCCGGCCTGGAGACCCAGTACTTC
. 12 . TRBJ2-1 TRBV5-1 CASSFPGKEQFF TGCGCCAGCAGCTTTCCGGGAAAAGAGCAGTTCTTC
. 14 TRBD1 TRBJ2-3 TRBV19 CASRETGRTDTQYF TGTGCCAGTAGAGAGACAGGGCGGACAGATACGCAGTATTTT
once 12 . TRBJ1-1 TRBV18 CASSTGGTEAFF TGTGCCAGCTCGACGGGGGGCACTGAAGCTTTCTTT
. 15 . TRBJ1-1 TRBV2 CASSKTWVGGTEAFF TGTGCCAGCAGCAAGACTTGGGTTGGGGGGACTGAAGCTTTCTTT
once 16 TRBD2 TRBJ2-5 TRBV9 CASSVRGLAPEETQYF TGTGCCAGCAGCGTAAGGGGACTAGCGCCTGAAGAGACCCAGTACTTC
. 13 TRBD2 TRBJ2-7 TRBV5-1 CASSAGLAHEQYF TGCGCCAGCAGCGCCGGACTAGCCCACGAGCAGTACTTC
. 10 . TRBJ2-3 TRBV19 CASGSDTQYF TGTGCCAGTGGGTCAGATACGCAGTATTTT
. 14 TRBD1 TRBJ1-1 TRBV19 CASTAGTGGTEAFF TGTGCCAGTACCGCCGGGACAGGCGGGACTGAAGCTTTCTTT
. 15 . TRBJ2-1 TRBV5-1 CASSFPGPPYNEQFF TGCGCCAGCAGCTTCCCGGGACCTCCGTACAATGAGCAGTTCTTC
. 15 . TRBJ2-1 TRBV5-6 CASSLDIKRSNEQFF TGTGCCAGCAGCTTGGACATCAAGAGGTCGAATGAGCAGTTCTTC
. 15 . TRBJ1-4 TRBV6-6 CASSYSAQQDEKLFF TGTGCCAGCAGTTACTCGGCTCAACAGGACGAAAAACTGTTTTTT
. 18 TRBD2 TRBJ2-5 TRBV18 CASSPLAGTAPSQETQYF TGTGCCAGCTCACCATTAGCGGGAACGGCCCCGAGCCAAGAGACCCAGTACTTC
. 14 . TRBJ2-7 TRBV25-1 CASLPPGMAYEQYF TGTGCCAGCTTACCTCCCGGCATGGCCTACGAGCAGTACTTC
. 12 . TRBJ2-3 TRBV5-4 CASSLLTDTQYF TGTGCCAGCAGCTTACTCACAGATACGCAGTATTTT
. 13 . TRBJ2-3 TRBV5-1 CASSLSGTDTQYF TGCGCCAGCAGCTTGTCAGGCACAGATACGCAGTATTTT
. 11 . TRBJ1-1 TRBV30 CAWSQGIGAFF TGTGCCTGGAGCCAGGGAATTGGAGCTTTCTTT
few 15 TRBD1 TRBJ1-5 TRBV18 CASSLGQSDNQPQHF TGTGCCAGCTCACTGGGACAGTCAGACAATCAGCCCCAGCATTTT
. 13 TRBD2 TRBJ2-7 TRBV6-5 CASRPSGAYEQYF TGTGCCAGCAGACCTAGCGGGGCCTACGAGCAGTACTTC
. 16 . TRBJ1-5 TRBV18 CASSPEAGTRNQPQHF TGTGCCAGCTCACCAGAGGCCGGGACGAGGAATCAGCCCCAGCATTTT
. 16 TRBD1 TRBJ2-3 TRBV10-3 CAISATGTGETDTQYF TGTGCCATCAGCGCTACCGGGACAGGGGAGACAGATACGCAGTATTTT
few 13 . TRBJ1-5 TRBV4-1 CASSQSGNQPQHF TGCGCCAGCAGCCAGTCGGGTAATCAGCCCCAGCATTTT
. 17 . TRBJ2-5 TRBV27 CASSLSRLALSEETQYF TGTGCCAGCAGTTTATCGAGGCTAGCACTATCCGAGGAGACCCAGTACTTC
once 14 TRBD2 TRBJ2-2 TRBV7-9 CASSLGGGTGELFF TGTGCCAGCAGCTTAGGCGGGGGAACCGGGGAGCTGTTTTTT
. 18 . TRBJ2-7 TRBV18 CASSPPGATGFNSYEQYF TGTGCCAGCTCACCACCGGGGGCAACAGGGTTCAACTCCTACGAGCAGTACTTC
. 15 TRBD1 TRBJ2-1 TRBV6-5 CASSSNRGPHNEQFF TGTGCCAGCAGTAGTAACAGGGGACCCCACAATGAGCAGTTCTTC
. 13 . TRBJ1-4 TRBV7-2 CASSLIGYEKLFF TGTGCCAGCAGCTTGATAGGGTACGAAAAACTGTTTTTT
. 13 . TRBJ1-1 TRBV10-3 CAIGRDTNTEAFF TGTGCCATCGGACGGGACACAAACACTGAAGCTTTCTTT
. 16 . TRBJ2-1 TRBV4-3 CASSQDGLYRYNEQFF TGCGCCAGCAGCCAAGACGGACTCTATCGGTACAATGAGCAGTTCTTC
. 13 . TRBJ1-3 TRBV4-3 CASSVGSGNTIYF TGCGCCAGCAGCGTGGGCTCTGGAAACACCATATATTTT
. 15 TRBD1 TRBJ2-5 TRBV7-9 CASSFRQGVGETQYF TGTGCCAGCAGCTTCCGACAGGGTGTCGGAGAGACCCAGTACTTC
. 15 . TRBJ1-3 TRBV30 CAWAVHRVSGNTIYF TGTGCCTGGGCAGTCCACAGAGTCTCTGGAAACACCATATATTTT